This T cell receptor beta chain was recorded in a study of cytomegalovirus exposure and HLA in healthy donors. General observations from the study: Another analysis was done later, and it associated 16,951 TCR beta sequences with HLA alleles at 0.05 false discovery rate. Some public TCRs appeared in many individuals, while most sequences were rare. The analysis excluded some indistinguishable V segments, including TRBV6-2 and TRBV6-3. Donors belonging to an Asian-associated ancestry cluster reportedly showed fewer N-insertions in productive TCRs than the roughly 700-donor mean, according to what a later analysis found.

Amplification used 60 Vbeta primers and 13 Jbeta primers. Libraries were prepared by immunoSEQ multiplex PCR; TCRdb keeps only in-frame clonotypes and omits some of them. Of roughly 63,000 clones in the sample, 75% were seen once. Notes on this clone: Its antigen remains unknown.

Trimming left V 0 bases short and J 6 bases short, with 15 bases between. Germline-derived CDR1 and CDR2 are SGHDT and YYEEEE. The CDR3 length is 16 residues. The sequence came from a middle-aged woman in good health and CMV-seropositive. V and J are TRBV5-6 and TRBJ2-2, with a possible D match to TRBD2 (6 bases). Sequencing input: PBMCs. The CDR3 is CASSLGGDGEPGELFF. CDR3 coding DNA: TGTGCCAGCAGCTTGGGGGGGGACGGAGAACCCGGGGAGCTGTTTTTT.